This T cell receptor beta chain was identified in a study of shared clonotypes between healthy human individuals. Libraries were prepared by immunoSEQ multiplex PCR; TCRdb keeps only in-frame clonotypes and omits some of them. This table has more than 2,000,000 clones, 85% to 95% appearing once. CDR1 and CDR2 (germline): LGHNA, YSLEER. V dropped 0 bases and J dropped 9 bases, with 15 bases sitting between them. This CDR3 region has 14 residues. This sequence joins TRBV4-3 and TRBJ2-7, with D perhaps TRBD2 (7 bases). Sequences were obtained from naive CD4+ T cells sorted from blood. Subset indicated: CD45RA+ positively selected. This clonotype was sampled from a man younger than 35 in good health. DNA of the CDR3: TGCGCCAGCAGCCAAGAATGGCGGGGGCAAGTGCAGTACTTC. The encoded protein is CASSQEWRGQVQYF.